The 15 T cell receptor beta chains listed next were all sequenced from one sample in a study of control samples from healthy donors and cancer patients. The assay was immunoSEQ multiplex PCR, and TCRdb's table has in-frame clones only and misses some. The data hold about 140,000 clones, with around nine tenths observed a single time. The specimen was blood. These receptor sequences come from a woman in her twenties or thirties in good health.

This chain connects TRBV6-4 to TRBJ1-1; no definite D call. The CDR3 runs to 13 residues. The V end was cut by 2 bases, the J end by 1 base, with 5 bases between. CDR1 and CDR2 (germline): MRHNA, SNTAGT. DNA of the CDR3: TGTGCCAGCAGTGACGCAGGGAACACTGAAGCTTTCTTT. Residues: CASSDAGNTEAFF.

The chain recombines TRBV19 with TRBJ2-2; tentatively, D is TRBD1 (7 bases). Trimming stripped 11 bases from V and 5 bases from J, with 12 bases between. The CDR3 consists of 12 residues. Looked up from germline, CDR1 is LNHDA and CDR2 is SQIVND (reference sequence). CDR3 nucleotides: TGTGCCGGGGAGGACAGGACCGGGGAGCTGTTTTTT. Protein: CAGEDRTGELFF.

V and J are TRBV5-1 and TRBJ2-7, with 8 bases matching TRBD2. There are 16 residues in the CDR3. V lost 0 bases and J lost 2; bases outside the gene matches: 7. Looked up from germline, CDR1 is SGHRS and CDR2 is YFSETQ. The CDR3, as DNA: TGCGCCAGCAGCTTGGGCCCAGCGGGAGACCCCTACGAGCAGTACTTC. Translating gives CASSLGPAGDPYEQYF.

The V call is TRBV3-1 (or the pseudogene TRBV3-2), the J call TRBJ2-2; D unresolved. CDR1 and CDR2 (germline): LGHDT, YNNKEL (reference sequence). CDR3 length: 13 amino acids. V lost 3 bases to trimming and J lost 4 bases, with 6 bases between them. CDR3 in amino acids: CASSQLLTGELFF. CDR3 sequence (DNA): TGTGCCAGCAGCCAGCTCCTCACCGGGGAGCTGTTTTTT.

This chain joins TRBV28 and TRBJ1-1, with TRBD1 as a possible D gene (5 bases). Trimming cost V 8 bases and J 4 bases, with 17 bases left between them. The CDR3 is made up of 14 amino acids. Germline V CDR1 and CDR2: MDHEN, SYDVKM. CDR3 nucleotides: TGTGCCAGCTCCATGACAGTCTTGGGCACTGAAGCTTTCTTT. Amino acids: CASSMTVLGTEAFF.

This rearrangement joins TRBV28 to TRBJ2-7; D gene uncertain. Germline V gene sequence: CDR1 MDHEN, CDR2 SYDVKM. The CDR3 extends over 15 amino acids. The V end was cut by 8 bases, the J end by 0 bases, with 17 bases between. The CDR3 here is CASLPNQISSYEQYF. CDR3 DNA: TGTGCCAGCCTCCCGAATCAGATAAGCTCCTACGAGCAGTACTTC.

The chain carries TRBV19 and TRBJ2-7; 7 positions agree with TRBD2. The CDR3 is 15 amino acids. Germline lookup yields CDR1 LNHDA and CDR2 SQIVND (reference sequence). V lost 5 bases and J lost 5; bases outside the gene matches: 12. CDR3 in amino acids: CASSYRTSTIHEQYF. The CDR3 DNA reads TGTGCCAGTAGTTATCGGACTAGTACGATCCACGAGCAGTACTTC.

The CDR3 nucleotides read TGCGCCAGCAGCACGGATTACAGGGGGCAGGCAGAGACCCAGTACTTC. Its protein product is CASSTDYRGQAETQYF. The chain combines TRBV5-1 with TRBJ2-5; TRBD1 matches 9 bases. V lost 4 bases, J lost 4 bases, and 11 bases stayed unmatched. Germline lookup yields CDR1 SGHRS and CDR2 YFSETQ. The CDR3 has 16 amino acids.

The V and J genes are TRBV20-1 and TRBJ2-1; a possible D gene is TRBD2 (5 bases). Trimming removed 3 bases at V and 3 bases at J, with 12 bases between. Germline assignment: CDR1 DFQATT and CDR2 SNEGSKA (reference sequence). The CDR3 covers 14 residues. The CDR3 sequence is CSASNVAGYNEQFF. CDR3 nucleotide sequence: TGCAGTGCTAGTAATGTTGCGGGCTACAATGAGCAGTTCTTC.

The rearrangement links TRBV6-5 to TRBJ2-2; 9 bases are shared with TRBD1. The germline V gene has CDR1 MNHEY and CDR2 SVGAGI. V lost 7 bases to trimming and J lost 5 bases; unmatched junction nucleotides: 8. The CDR3 runs to 15 residues. The CDR3 nucleotides are TGTGCCAGCAATCTGAACAGGGGGCGGACCGGGGAGCTGTTTTTT. Protein: CASNLNRGRTGELFF.

This clone was recorded only once. The rearrangement uses TRBV28 and TRBJ1-2; 10 nucleotides match TRBD1. The CDR3 has 15 residues. CDR1 MDHEN and CDR2 SYDVKM come from the germline V gene. J was trimmed by 0 bases and V by 11 bases; bases with no gene match: 9. The CDR3 region is CASRDRGSSNYGYTF. CDR3 coding DNA: TGTGCCTCCCGGGACAGGGGCTCTTCTAACTATGGCTACACCTTC.

The V gene is TRBV5-4, the J gene TRBJ1-6; D not resolved. V dropped 4 bases and J dropped 4 bases, with 9 bases sitting between them. The CDR3 is 14 amino acids. Germline V gives CDR1 SGHNT, CDR2 YYREEE (reference sequence). The CDR3 DNA reads as TGTGCCAGCAGCCTAGAGAATTATAATTCACCCCTCCACTTT. Translating gives CASSLENYNSPLHF.

As for this clone: Other nucleotide sequences in the sample specify the same CDR3. The rearrangement uses TRBV20-1 and TRBJ1-5, with D uncertain. CDR1 is DFQATT and CDR2 is SNEGSKA in the germline V gene (reference sequence). Trimming left V 3 bases short and J 5 bases short, with 5 bases between. This CDR3 has 11 residues. CDR3: CSASPDQPQHF. The CDR3 DNA reads as TGCAGTGCTAGCCCGGATCAGCCCCAGCATTTT.

This clone came up once. This chain connects TRBV30 to TRBJ2-1; D uncertain. V gave up 1 base and J gave up 9 bases, with 19 bases separating them. Looked up from germline, CDR1 is GTSNPN and CDR2 is SVGIG (reference sequence). This CDR3 has 15 amino acids. The DNA for the CDR3 is TGTGCCTGGAGTGGTTTGGGCGCTAGTGGTCGTGAGCAGTTCTTC. Translated: CAWSGLGASGREQFF.

A few counts support this clone. The rearrangement uses TRBV30 and TRBJ2-4; D not resolved. V lost 0 bases and J 0 bases, leaving 6 bases between the germline ends. CDR1 GTSNPN and CDR2 SVGIG come from the germline V gene (reference sequence). The CDR3 is made up of 14 amino acids. The CDR3 nucleotides read TGTGCCTGGAGTGTACCTCTAGCCAAAAACATTCAGTACTTC. Its translation is CAWSVPLAKNIQYF.